This TCR beta chain was obtained from a study of blood T cell repertoires in COVID-19. The assay was immunoSEQ multiplex PCR, and TCRdb's table has in-frame clones only and misses some. The sample lists about 370,000 clones, over 75% occurring once. CDR3 length: 12 residues. Per the germline V gene, CDR1 is ENHRY and CDR2 is SYGVKD. V lost 6 bases and J 9 bases, leaving 12 bases between the germline ends. J is TRBJ1-5 and V is TRBV10-3; D call uncertain. Sequencing used PBMCs or T cells enriched from blood (not recorded which). This clonotype was sampled from a man between 18 and 29 years old who had recovered from COVID-19. The CDR3: CAIRREGGPQHF. The DNA of the CDR3 is TGTGCCATCAGGAGGGAGGGAGGGCCCCAGCATTTT.